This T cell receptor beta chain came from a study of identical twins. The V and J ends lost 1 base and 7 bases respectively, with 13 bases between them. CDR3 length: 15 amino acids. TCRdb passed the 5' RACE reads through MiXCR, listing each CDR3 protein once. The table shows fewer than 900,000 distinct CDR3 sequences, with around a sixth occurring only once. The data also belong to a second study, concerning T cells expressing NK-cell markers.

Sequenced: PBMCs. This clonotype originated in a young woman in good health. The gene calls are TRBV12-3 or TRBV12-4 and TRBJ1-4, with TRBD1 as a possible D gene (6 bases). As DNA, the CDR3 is TGTGCCAGCAGTTTAGGGACGGGAGGGGGTGAAAAACTGTTTTTT. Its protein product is CASSLGTGGGEKLFF.